The rows below give T cell receptor beta chains drawn from one sample of a study of CD8 T cells in ankylosing spondylitis. Each CDR3 protein gets one entry after TCRdb re-called the 5' RACE reads with MiXCR. The table records approximately 550,000 distinct CDR3 sequences, approximately 12% of them present only once. Sequencing used blood, either unsorted or a sorted T cell fraction (not recorded which). All receptors come from a male donor with ankylosing spondylitis. Both conserved end residues are part of each CDR3. The D gene is left open where the match is weak. Expanded clones get a size class; other rows say once, few or many, or leave the size out.

J,size,V,D,CDR3,DNA
TRBJ1-3,few,TRBV20-1,TRBD1,CSALGQGALLSGNTIYF,TGCAGTGCTCTGGGACAGGGGGCCCTCCTCTCTGGAAACACCATATATTTT
TRBJ2-5,many,TRBV5-5,TRBD1,CASWDRHQETQYF,TGTGCCAGTTGGGACAGGCATCAAGAGACCCAGTACTTC
TRBJ2-3,few,TRBV7-8,NA,CASSLQGPYTDTQYF,TGTGCCAGCAGCTTGCAGGGACCCTACACAGATACGCAGTATTTT
TRBJ2-1,NA,TRBV20-1,NA,CSATRVRAYNEQFF,TGCAGTGCTACAAGGGTGAGAGCCTACAATGAGCAGTTCTTC
TRBJ1-4,few,TRBV25-1,NA,CASSPGAFRTNEKLFF,TGTGCCAGCAGTCCCGGCGCCTTTAGAACTAATGAAAAACTGTTTTTT
TRBJ2-3,NA,TRBV10-1,NA,CASSTSGTDTQYF,TGCGCCAGCAGTACAAGCGGCACAGATACGCAGTATTTT
TRBJ2-3,NA,TRBV12-5,NA,CASSTTGSTDTQYF,TGTGCTAGTTCGACGACAGGAAGCACAGATACGCAGTATTTT
TRBJ1-6,NA,TRBV3-1,NA,CASSRGQINSPLHF,TGTGCCAGCAGCCGTGGACAGATTAATTCACCCCTCCACTTT
TRBJ1-6,many,TRBV13,NA,CASTVSLRGSPYNSPLHF,TGTGCCAGCACCGTTAGCCTCAGGGGAAGCCCCTATAATTCACCCCTCCACTTT
TRBJ1-4,few,TRBV7-8,NA,CASSLSGEYEKLFF,TGTGCCAGCAGCTTGTCAGGGGAATATGAAAAACTGTTTTTT
TRBJ1-2,many,TRBV12-3/TRBV12-4,NA,CASSLVGGNYGYTF,TGTGCCAGCAGTTTAGTCGGCGGGAACTATGGCTACACCTTC
TRBJ1-2,few,TRBV5-1,NA,CASSLESTPYGYTF,TGCGCCAGCAGCTTGGAATCTACCCCCTATGGCTACACCTTC
TRBJ2-3,few,TRBV7-9,NA,CASSLAGAEDTQYF,TGTGCCAGCAGCTTAGCTGGGGCTGAAGATACGCAGTATTTT
TRBJ2-1,few,TRBV20-1,NA,CSALHLYNEQFF,TGCAGTGCTCTCCACCTCTACAATGAGCAGTTCTTC
TRBJ2-2,few,TRBV27,NA,CASSLSARAGELFF,TGTGCCAGCAGTTTATCAGCCAGGGCAGGGGAGCTGTTTTTT
TRBJ2-3,many,TRBV5-1,NA,CASSPTSSDTQYF,TGCGCCAGCAGCCCAACTAGCAGCGATACGCAGTATTTT
TRBJ2-3,NA,TRBV13,NA,CASSFRDSPSTDTQYF,TGTGCCAGCAGCTTTCGGGACTCACCTAGCACAGATACGCAGTATTTT
TRBJ2-1,many,TRBV7-2,TRBD2,CASKLAGGALYNEQFF,TGTGCCAGCAAGCTAGCGGGAGGCGCCCTCTACAATGAGCAGTTCTTC